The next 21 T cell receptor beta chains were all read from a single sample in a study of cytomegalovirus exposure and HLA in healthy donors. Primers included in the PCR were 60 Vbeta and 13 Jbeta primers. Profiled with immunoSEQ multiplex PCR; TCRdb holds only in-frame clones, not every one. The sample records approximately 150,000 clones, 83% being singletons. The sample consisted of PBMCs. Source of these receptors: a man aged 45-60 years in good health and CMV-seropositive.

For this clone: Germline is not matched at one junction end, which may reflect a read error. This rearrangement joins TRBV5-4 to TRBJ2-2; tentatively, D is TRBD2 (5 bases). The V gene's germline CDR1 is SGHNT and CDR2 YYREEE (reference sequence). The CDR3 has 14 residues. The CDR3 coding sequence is TGTGCCAGCAGCTTGGGACTTAACACCGGGGAGCTGTCTTTT. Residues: CASSLGLNTGELSF.

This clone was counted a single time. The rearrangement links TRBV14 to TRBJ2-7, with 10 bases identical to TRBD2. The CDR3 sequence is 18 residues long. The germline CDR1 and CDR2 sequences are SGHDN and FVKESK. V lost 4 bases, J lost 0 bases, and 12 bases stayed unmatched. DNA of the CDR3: TGTGCCAGCAGCCTAGGACTAGCGGTCCCCCGGAGCTCCTACGAGCAGTACTTC. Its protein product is CASSLGLAVPRSSYEQYF. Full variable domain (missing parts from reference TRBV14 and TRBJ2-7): EAGVTQFPSHSVIEKGQTVTLRCDPISGHDNLYWYRRVMGKEIKFLLHFVKESKQDESGMPNNRFLAERTGGTYSTLKVQPAELEDSGVYFCASSLGLAVPRSSYEQYFGPGTRLTVT.

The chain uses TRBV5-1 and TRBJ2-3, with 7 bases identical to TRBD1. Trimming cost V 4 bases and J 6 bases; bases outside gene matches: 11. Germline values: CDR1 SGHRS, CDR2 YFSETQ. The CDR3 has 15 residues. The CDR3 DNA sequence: TGCGCCAGCAGCCCCGACAGGGTGGACGCGGATACGCAGTATTTT. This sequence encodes CASSPDRVDADTQYF.

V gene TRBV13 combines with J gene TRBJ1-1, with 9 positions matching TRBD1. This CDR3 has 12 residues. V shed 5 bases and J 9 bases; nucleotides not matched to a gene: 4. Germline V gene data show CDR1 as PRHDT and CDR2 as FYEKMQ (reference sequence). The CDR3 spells CASSTGQGKAFF. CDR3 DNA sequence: TGTGCCAGCAGCACAGGACAGGGGAAAGCTTTCTTT.

The CDR3 bases are TGTGCCAGCAGTTGGGACAGGGGGGCCTATGGCTACACCTTC. Its translation is CASSWDRGAYGYTF. This sequence joins TRBV7-9 and TRBJ1-2; 11 bases are a match to TRBD1. CDR1 and CDR2 from the germline V gene are SEHNR and FQNEAQ (reference sequence). Unmatched junction bases numbered 4, after V lost 6 bases and J lost 4 bases. This CDR3 comprises 14 residues.

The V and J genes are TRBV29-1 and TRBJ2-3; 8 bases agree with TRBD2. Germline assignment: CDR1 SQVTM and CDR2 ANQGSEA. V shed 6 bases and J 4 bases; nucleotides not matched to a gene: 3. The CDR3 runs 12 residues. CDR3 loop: CSVRGGSDTQYF. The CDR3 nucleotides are TGCAGCGTCCGCGGGGGGTCAGATACGCAGTATTTT.

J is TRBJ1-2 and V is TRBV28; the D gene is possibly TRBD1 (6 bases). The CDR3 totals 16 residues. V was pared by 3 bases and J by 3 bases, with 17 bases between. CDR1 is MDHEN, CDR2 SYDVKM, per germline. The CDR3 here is CASSFPPTGRDYGYTF. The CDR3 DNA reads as TGTGCCAGCAGTTTCCCTCCCACAGGGAGGGACTATGGCTACACCTTC.

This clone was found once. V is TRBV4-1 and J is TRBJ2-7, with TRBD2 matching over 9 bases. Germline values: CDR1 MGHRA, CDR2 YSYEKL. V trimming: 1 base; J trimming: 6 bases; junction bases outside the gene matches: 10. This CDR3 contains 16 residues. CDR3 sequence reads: CASSQVAGTSMTEQYF. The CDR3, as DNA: TGCGCCAGCAGCCAAGTGGCCGGGACTAGCATGACCGAGCAGTACTTC.

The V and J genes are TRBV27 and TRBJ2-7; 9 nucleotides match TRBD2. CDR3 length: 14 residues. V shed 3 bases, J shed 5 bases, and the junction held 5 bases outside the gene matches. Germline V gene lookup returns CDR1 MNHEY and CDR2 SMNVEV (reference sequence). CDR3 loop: CASSFRTSAHEQYF. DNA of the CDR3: TGTGCCAGCAGTTTCAGGACTAGCGCGCACGAGCAGTACTTC.

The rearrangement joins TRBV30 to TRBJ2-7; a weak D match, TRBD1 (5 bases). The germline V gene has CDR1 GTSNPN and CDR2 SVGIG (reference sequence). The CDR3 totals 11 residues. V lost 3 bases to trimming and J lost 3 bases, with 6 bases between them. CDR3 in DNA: TGTGCCTGGAGCGACAGCTACGAGCAGTACTTC. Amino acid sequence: CAWSDSYEQYF. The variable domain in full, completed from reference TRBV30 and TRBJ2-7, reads SQTIHQWPATLVQPVGSPLSLECTVEGTSNPNLYWYRQAAGRGLQLLFYSVGIGQISSEVPQNLSASRPQDRQFILSSKKLLLSDSGFYLCAWSDSYEQYFGPGTRLTVT.

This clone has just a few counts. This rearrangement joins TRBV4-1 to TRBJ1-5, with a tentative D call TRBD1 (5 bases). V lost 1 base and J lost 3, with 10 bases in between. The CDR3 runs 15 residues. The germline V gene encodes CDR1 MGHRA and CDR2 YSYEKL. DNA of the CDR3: TGCGCCAGCAGCCAAGTACCACAGGTCAATCAGCCCCAGCATTTT. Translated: CASSQVPQVNQPQHF.

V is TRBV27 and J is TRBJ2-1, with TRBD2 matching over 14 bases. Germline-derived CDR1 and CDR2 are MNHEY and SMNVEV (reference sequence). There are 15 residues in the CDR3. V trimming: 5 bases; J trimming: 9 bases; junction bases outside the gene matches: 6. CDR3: CASSQGLAGVLEQFF. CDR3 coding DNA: TGTGCCAGCAGTCAGGGACTAGCGGGAGTTCTTGAGCAGTTCTTC.

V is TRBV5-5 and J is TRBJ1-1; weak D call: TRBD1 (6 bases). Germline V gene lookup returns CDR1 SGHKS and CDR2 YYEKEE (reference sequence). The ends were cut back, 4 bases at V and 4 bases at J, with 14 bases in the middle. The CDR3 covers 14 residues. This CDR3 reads CASSLDGTPTEAFF. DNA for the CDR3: TGTGCCAGCAGCCTGGACGGGACACCCACTGAAGCTTTCTTT.

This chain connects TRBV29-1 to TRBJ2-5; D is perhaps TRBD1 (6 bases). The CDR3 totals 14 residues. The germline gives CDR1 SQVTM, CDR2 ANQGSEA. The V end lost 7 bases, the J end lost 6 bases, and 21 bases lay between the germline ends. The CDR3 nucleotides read TGCAGCGCCTTTAATAGGGCAGGGGATAAGACCCAGTACTTC. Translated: CSAFNRAGDKTQYF.

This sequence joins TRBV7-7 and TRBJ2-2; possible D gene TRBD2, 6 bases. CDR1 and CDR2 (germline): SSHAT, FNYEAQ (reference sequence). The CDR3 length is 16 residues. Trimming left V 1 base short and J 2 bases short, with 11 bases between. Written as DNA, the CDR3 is TGTGCCAGCAGCTTAGGTGGCGGGGCAAACACCGGGGAGCTGTTTTTT. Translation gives CASSLGGGANTGELFF.

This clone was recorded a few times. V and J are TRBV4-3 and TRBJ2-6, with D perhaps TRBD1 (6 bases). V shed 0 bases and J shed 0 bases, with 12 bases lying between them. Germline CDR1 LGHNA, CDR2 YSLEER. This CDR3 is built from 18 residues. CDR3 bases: TGCGCCAGCAGCCAAGACAGAATGGGGGCCTCTGGGGCCAACGTCCTGACTTTC. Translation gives CASSQDRMGASGANVLTF.

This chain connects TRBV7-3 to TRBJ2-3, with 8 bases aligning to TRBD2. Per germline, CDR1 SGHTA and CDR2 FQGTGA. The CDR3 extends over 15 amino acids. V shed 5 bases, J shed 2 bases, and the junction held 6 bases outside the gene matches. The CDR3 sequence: CASSNSGRSTDTQYF. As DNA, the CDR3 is TGTGCCAGCAGCAACAGCGGGAGATCCACAGATACGCAGTATTTT. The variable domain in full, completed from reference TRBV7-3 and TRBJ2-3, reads GAGVSQTPSNKVTEKGKYVELRCDPISGHTALYWYRQSLGQGPEFLIYFQGTGAADDSGLPNDRFFAVRPEGSVSTLKIQRTERGDSAVYLCASSNSGRSTDTQYFGPGTRLTVL.

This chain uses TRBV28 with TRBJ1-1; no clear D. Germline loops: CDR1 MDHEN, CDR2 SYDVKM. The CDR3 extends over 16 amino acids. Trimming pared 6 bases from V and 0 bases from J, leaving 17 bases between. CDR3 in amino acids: CASSPGGSMMNTEAFF. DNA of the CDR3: TGTGCCAGCAGCCCCGGAGGCTCCATGATGAACACTGAAGCTTTCTTT.

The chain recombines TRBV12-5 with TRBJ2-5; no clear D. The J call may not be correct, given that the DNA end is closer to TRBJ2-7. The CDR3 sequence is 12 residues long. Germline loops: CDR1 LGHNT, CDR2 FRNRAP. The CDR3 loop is CASGFERYEQYF. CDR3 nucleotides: TGTGCTAGTGGTTTTGAGAGATACGAGCAGTACTTC.

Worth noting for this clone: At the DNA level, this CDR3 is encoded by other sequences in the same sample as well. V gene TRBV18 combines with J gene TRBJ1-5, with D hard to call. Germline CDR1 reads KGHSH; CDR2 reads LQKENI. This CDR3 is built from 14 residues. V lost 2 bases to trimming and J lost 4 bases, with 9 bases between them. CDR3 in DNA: TGTGCCAGCTCACCAGGAGGAGGTAATCAGCCCCAGCATTTT. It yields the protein CASSPGGGNQPQHF.

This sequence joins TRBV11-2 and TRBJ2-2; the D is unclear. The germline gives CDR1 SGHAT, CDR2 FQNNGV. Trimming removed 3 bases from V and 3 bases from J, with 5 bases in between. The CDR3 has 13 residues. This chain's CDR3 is CASSFQDTGELFF. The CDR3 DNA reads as TGTGCCAGCAGCTTTCAGGACACCGGGGAGCTGTTTTTT.